The rows below give T cell receptor beta chains drawn from one sample of a study of T cell responses to AZD1222 COVID-19 vaccine. Profiled with immunoSEQ multiplex PCR; TCRdb holds only in-frame clones, not every one. The sample shows around 99,000 clones, approximately 90% of them seen only once. Sequencing was performed on peripheral blood, taken 28 days after the second AZD1222 dose. All receptors come from an adult who received the AZD1222 COVID-19 vaccine. The CDR3 runs from the conserved cysteine through the conserved F or W. A D gene is named only where the DNA matches it firmly. The listing skips clone size in some rows; elsewhere it reads once, few, many or a size class.

clone_size j_call d_call v_call cdr3_aa cdr3_nt
NA TRBJ2-2 TRBD2 TRBV28 CASSSQAGGSIGELFF TGTGCCAGCAGTTCCCAAGCGGGAGGGTCCATCGGGGAGCTGTTTTTT
NA TRBJ1-2 TRBD1 TRBV13 CASTKTGLYGYTF TGTGCCAGCACCAAGACAGGGCTCTATGGCTACACCTTC
NA TRBJ2-5 NA TRBV3-1/TRBV3-2 CASSQQTVGNLGGAQYF TGTGCCAGCAGCCAGCAGACAGTCGGCAACCTAGGCGGGGCCCAGTACTTC
NA TRBJ1-1 NA TRBV7-8 CASSLGSANTEAFF TGTGCCAGCAGCTTAGGGTCAGCGAACACTGAAGCTTTCTTT
NA TRBJ1-2 NA TRBV5-8 CASSLVGLGYTF TGTGCCAGCAGCTTGGTGGGACTCGGCTACACCTTC
NA TRBJ1-1 NA TRBV19 CASRFRGEAFF TGTGCCAGTCGATTCCGCGGTGAAGCTTTCTTT
NA TRBJ2-7 TRBD2 TRBV5-1 CASSFGTSGFYEQYF TGCGCCAGCAGCTTTGGGACTAGCGGGTTCTACGAGCAGTACTTC
NA TRBJ1-5 NA TRBV2 CASSQTGSNQPQHF TGTGCCAGCAGTCAGACGGGTAGCAATCAGCCCCAGCATTTT
NA TRBJ2-3 TRBD2 TRBV5-1 CASSPRLAGGGTDTQYF TGCGCCAGCAGCCCCAGACTAGCGGGAGGCGGCACAGATACGCAGTATTTT
NA TRBJ2-1 NA TRBV13 CASSLIPVGYNEQFF TGTGCCAGCAGCTTAATCCCGGTGGGGTACAATGAGCAGTTCTTC
NA TRBJ2-7 NA TRBV29-1 CSYTGGAYEQYF TGCAGCTACACAGGCGGGGCGTACGAGCAGTACTTC
NA TRBJ2-1 NA TRBV4-2 CASSQDPGAGRILNEQFF TGTGCCAGCAGCCAAGATCCGGGGGCGGGCAGGATTCTTAATGAGCAGTTCTTC
NA TRBJ2-1 NA TRBV5-4 CASSSPRRVDEQFF TGTGCCAGCAGCTCCCCGAGAAGGGTCGATGAGCAGTTCTTC
once TRBJ2-7 TRBD1 TRBV14 CASSPTGTGRYEQYF TGTGCCAGCAGCCCAACCGGGACAGGGCGCTACGAGCAGTACTTC
NA TRBJ2-6 NA TRBV28 CASRADSAVSGANVLTF TGTGCCAGCAGGGCGGACAGTGCCGTCTCTGGGGCCAACGTCCTGACTTTC
NA TRBJ1-2 NA TRBV5-1 CASSLEGRGDYGYTF TGCGCCAGCAGCTTGGAAGGGCGAGGGGACTATGGCTACACCTTC
NA TRBJ2-3 NA TRBV28 CASSSGAGSTDTQYF TGTGCCAGCAGTTCGGGGGCGGGGAGCACAGATACGCAGTATTTT
NA TRBJ2-6 TRBD2 TRBV27 CASSFGGWANVLTF TGTGCCAGCAGTTTCGGGGGGTGGGCCAACGTCCTGACTTTC
NA TRBJ1-5 TRBD1 TRBV27 CASSLSYDRGNQPQHF TGTGCCAGCAGTTTATCGTATGACAGGGGTAATCAGCCCCAGCATTTT
NA TRBJ1-1 NA TRBV5-1 CASSLAEGGSTEAFF TGCGCCAGCAGCTTGGCTGAAGGGGGTAGCACTGAAGCTTTCTTT
NA TRBJ2-7 TRBD2 TRBV5-5 CASSLGTGLAVSYEQYF TGTGCCAGCAGCTTGGGCACGGGACTAGCGGTCTCCTACGAGCAGTACTTC
NA TRBJ2-1 TRBD2 TRBV27 CASSTLAGGPWYNEQFF TGTGCCAGCAGTACCCTAGCGGGAGGGCCTTGGTACAATGAGCAGTTCTTC
NA TRBJ1-1 TRBD1 TRBV7-9 CASSLIGTGLNTEAFF TGTGCCAGCAGCTTAATTGGGACAGGGCTGAACACTGAAGCTTTCTTT
NA TRBJ1-4 NA TRBV5-1 CASSLGTGGPPTNEKLFF TGCGCCAGCAGCTTGGGCACAGGAGGTCCCCCAACTAATGAAAAACTGTTTTTT
NA TRBJ2-7 TRBD1 TRBV7-2 CASSPSRGLEQYF TGTGCCAGCAGCCCCTCCAGGGGGCTTGAGCAGTACTTC
NA TRBJ1-5 TRBD1 TRBV5-5 CASSLGQGDQPQHF TGTGCCAGCAGCTTGGGACAGGGCGATCAGCCCCAGCATTTT
NA TRBJ1-1 NA TRBV3-1/TRBV3-2 CASSQELDSEAFF TGTGCCAGCAGCCAAGAGTTGGACAGCGAAGCTTTCTTT
NA TRBJ2-7 TRBD2 TRBV4-1 CASSQAASGKIYEQYF TGCGCCAGCAGCCAAGCAGCTAGCGGCAAAATCTACGAGCAGTACTTC
NA TRBJ1-6 NA TRBV5-4 CASSLSLRSGETLHF TGTGCCAGCAGCTTGTCCTTACGGTCGGGGGAGACCCTCCACTTT
NA TRBJ1-3 NA TRBV12-3/TRBV12-4 CASSGGNTIYF TGTGCCAGCTCGGGAGGAAACACCATATATTTT
NA TRBJ2-7 TRBD1 TRBV27 CASSSLDRGLPYEQYF TGTGCCAGCAGCTCCCTGGACAGGGGGCTTCCCTACGAGCAGTACTTC
NA TRBJ1-1 NA TRBV6-5 CASKPDWNTEAFF TGTGCCAGTAAACCGGACTGGAACACTGAAGCTTTCTTT
NA TRBJ2-1 TRBD1 TRBV27 CASSSGQGPIDEQFF TGTGCCAGCAGTTCGGGACAGGGACCCATCGATGAGCAGTTCTTC
once TRBJ1-2 NA TRBV7-2 CASSLAVLGNYGYTF TGTGCCAGCAGCTTAGCGGTTCTGGGAAACTATGGCTACACCTTC
NA TRBJ2-7 NA TRBV5-1 CASSYLTTGSYEQYF TGCGCCAGCAGCTACCTCACGACCGGATCCTACGAGCAGTACTTC
NA TRBJ2-3 TRBD1 TRBV27 CASSSPRQGVDTQYF TGTGCCAGCAGTTCGCCTCGACAGGGCGTCGATACGCAGTATTTT
NA TRBJ1-1 NA TRBV30 CAWNHMNTEAFF TGTGCCTGGAACCACATGAACACTGAAGCTTTCTTT
NA TRBJ1-2 TRBD1 TRBV27 CASSRDSLYGYTF TGTGCCAGCAGCCGGGACAGCCTCTATGGCTACACCTTC
NA TRBJ2-3 NA TRBV10-2 CASGSPGTDTQYF TGCGCCAGTGGTTCCCCAGGCACAGATACGCAGTATTTT
NA TRBJ2-3 TRBD1 TRBV5-1 CASSLQGGYSTDTQYF TGCGCCAGCAGCTTGCAAGGGGGCTACAGCACAGATACGCAGTATTTT
NA TRBJ2-3 TRBD1 TRBV5-1 CASSLAHKRGRVQTDTQYF TGCGCCAGCAGCTTGGCCCATAAAAGGGGGCGCGTACAGACAGATACGCAGTATTTT
once TRBJ2-3 TRBD1 TRBV27 CASSSYRGQTDTQYF TGTGCCAGCAGTTCCTACAGGGGGCAGACAGATACGCAGTATTTT
NA TRBJ1-2 TRBD1 TRBV28 CASTPGQGAGGYTF TGTGCCAGCACCCCGGGACAGGGGGCGGGTGGCTACACCTTC
NA TRBJ1-1 NA TRBV6-2/TRBV6-3 CASSRQEGVLNTEAFF TGTGCCAGCAGCAGACAGGAGGGGGTACTGAACACTGAAGCTTTCTTT
NA TRBJ1-6 TRBD1 TRBV28 CASSFLGQGGVSPLHF TGTGCCAGCAGTTTTTTGGGACAGGGTGGGGTCTCACCCCTCCACTTT
NA TRBJ2-7 NA TRBV9 CASSVDVGAYEQYF TGTGCCAGCAGCGTAGATGTGGGAGCCTACGAGCAGTACTTC
NA TRBJ2-5 NA TRBV5-1 CASSLVGERETQYF TGCGCCAGCAGCTTGGTGGGGGAAAGAGAGACCCAGTACTTC
NA TRBJ1-5 NA TRBV24-1 CATSDTGNQPQHF TGTGCCACCAGTGATACCGGCAATCAGCCCCAGCATTTT
NA TRBJ1-1 NA TRBV7-2 CASTPQGNEAFF TGTGCCAGCACCCCTCAGGGGAATGAAGCTTTCTTT
NA TRBJ2-2 TRBD2 TRBV5-1 CASSPGLAGNTGELFF TGCGCCAGCAGCCCCGGACTAGCGGGGAACACCGGGGAGCTGTTTTTT
NA TRBJ2-7 NA TRBV6-1 CASSAAYEQYF TGTGCCAGCAGTGCAGCTTACGAGCAGTACTTC
NA TRBJ1-4 NA TRBV7-9 CASSLLGSDEKLFF TGTGCCAGCAGCTTACTGGGGTCGGATGAAAAACTGTTTTTT
NA TRBJ1-1 NA TRBV29-1 CSVTLQGGGTEAFF TGCAGCGTCACATTACAGGGTGGCGGCACTGAAGCTTTCTTT
NA TRBJ1-1 NA TRBV7-2 CASNPRGDTEAFF TGTGCCAGCAACCCGAGGGGAGACACTGAAGCTTTCTTT
NA TRBJ1-2 NA TRBV10-3 CATQQVYGYTF TGTGCCACCCAACAGGTGTATGGCTACACCTTC